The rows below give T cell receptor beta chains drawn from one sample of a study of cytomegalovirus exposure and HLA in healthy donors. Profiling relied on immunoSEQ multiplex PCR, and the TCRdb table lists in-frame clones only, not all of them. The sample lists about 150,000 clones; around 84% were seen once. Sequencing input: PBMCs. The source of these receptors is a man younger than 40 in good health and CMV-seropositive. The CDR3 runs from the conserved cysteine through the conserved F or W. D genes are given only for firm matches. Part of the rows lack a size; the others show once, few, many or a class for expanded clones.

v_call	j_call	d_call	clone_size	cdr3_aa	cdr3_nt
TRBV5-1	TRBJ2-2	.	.	CASSSAGSSNTGELFF	TGCGCCAGCAGCTCGGCCGGGTCTTCTAACACCGGGGAGCTGTTTTTT
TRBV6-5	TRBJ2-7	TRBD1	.	CASRRRRDRAYEQYF	TGTGCCAGCCGGAGGCGGAGGGACAGGGCCTACGAGCAGTACTTC
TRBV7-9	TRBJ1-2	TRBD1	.	CASSPTGGAGYGYTF	TGTGCCAGCAGCCCTACAGGGGGCGCCGGCTATGGCTACACCTTC
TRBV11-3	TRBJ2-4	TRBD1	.	CASSFWTGRQGNIQYF	TGTGCCAGCAGTTTCTGGACAGGGCGGCAGGGGAACATTCAGTACTTC
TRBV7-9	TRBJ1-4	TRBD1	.	CSSSPGQGRGEKLFF	TGTTCCAGCAGCCCCGGACAGGGACGTGGGGAAAAACTGTTTTTT
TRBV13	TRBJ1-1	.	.	CASSFGRRNTEAFF	TGTGCCAGCAGCTTCGGCCGGAGAAACACTGAAGCTTTCTTT
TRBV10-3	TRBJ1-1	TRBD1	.	CAISKQGMNTEAFF	TGTGCCATCAGTAAACAGGGGATGAACACTGAAGCTTTCTTT
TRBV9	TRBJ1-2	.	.	CASSVGAQDYGYTF	TGTGCCAGCAGCGTAGGGGCACAAGACTATGGCTACACCTTC
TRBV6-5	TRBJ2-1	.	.	CASSSTGRRNEQFF	TGTGCCAGCAGTTCTACAGGGAGACGAAATGAGCAGTTCTTC
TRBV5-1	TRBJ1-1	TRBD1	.	CASSLGGTGVSAFF	TGCGCCAGCAGCTTGGGCGGGACAGGGGTCAGTGCTTTCTTT
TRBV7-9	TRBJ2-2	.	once	CASSLTDSTGELFF	TGTGCCAGCAGCCTCACTGACAGCACCGGGGAGCTGTTTTTT
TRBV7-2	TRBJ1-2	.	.	CASSLGRDYGYTF	TGTGCCAGCAGCTTAGGCAGGGACTATGGCTACACCTTC
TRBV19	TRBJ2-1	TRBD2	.	CASAGTSGPPYNEQFF	TGTGCCAGCGCCGGGACTAGCGGGCCACCCTACAATGAGCAGTTCTTC
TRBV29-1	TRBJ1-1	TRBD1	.	CSVMTGVNTEAFF	TGCAGCGTAATGACAGGGGTGAACACTGAAGCTTTCTTT
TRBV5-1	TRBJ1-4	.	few	CASSPGGDEKLFF	TGCGCCAGCAGCCCTGGGGGGGATGAAAAACTGTTTTTT
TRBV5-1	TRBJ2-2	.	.	CASSLDPGAAGELFF	TGCGCCAGCAGCTTGGATCCGGGAGCCGCCGGGGAGCTGTTTTTT
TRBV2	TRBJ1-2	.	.	CASKPTGYGYTF	TGTGCCAGCAAACCGACAGGCTATGGCTACACCTTC
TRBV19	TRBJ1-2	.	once	CASSIPGTDNYGYTF	TGTGCCAGTAGTATCCCAGGCACCGATAACTATGGCTACACCTTC
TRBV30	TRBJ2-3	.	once	CAWSYSTDTQYF	TGTGCCTGGAGTTATAGCACAGATACGCAGTATTTT
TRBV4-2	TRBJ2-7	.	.	CASSRTTGRLAGLSYEQYF	TGTGCCAGCAGCCGAACGACAGGGCGCCTAGCGGGCCTCTCCTACGAGCAGTACTTC
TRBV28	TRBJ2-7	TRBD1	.	CASRSTGTGEEQYF	TGTGCCAGCAGGTCGACCGGGACAGGGGAGGAGCAGTACTTC
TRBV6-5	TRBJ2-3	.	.	CASWAAGRTDTQYF	TGTGCCAGCTGGGCCGCCGGGAGAACAGATACGCAGTATTTT
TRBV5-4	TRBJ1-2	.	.	CASSLARAGGYTF	TGTGCCAGCAGCTTGGCCAGGGCCGGTGGCTACACCTTC
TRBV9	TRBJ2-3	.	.	CASSVGPGRPDTQYF	TGTGCCAGCAGCGTGGGCCCAGGGCGCCCAGATACGCAGTATTTT
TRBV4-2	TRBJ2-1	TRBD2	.	CASSLRLAGGGDEQFF	TGTGCCAGCAGCCTAAGACTAGCGGGAGGCGGAGATGAGCAGTTCTTC
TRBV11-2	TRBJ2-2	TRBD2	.	CASSLVWTSGGTGELFF	TGTGCCAGCAGCTTAGTCTGGACTAGCGGGGGAACCGGGGAGCTGTTTTTT
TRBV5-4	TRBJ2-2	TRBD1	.	CASSEGTGPPNTGELFF	TGTGCCAGCAGCGAGGGGACAGGGCCTCCGAACACCGGGGAGCTGTTTTTT
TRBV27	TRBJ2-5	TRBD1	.	CASSLKGTVTFQETQYF	TGTGCCAGCAGTTTAAAGGGGACAGTGACTTTTCAAGAGACCCAGTACTTC
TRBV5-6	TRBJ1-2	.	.	CASSLWAINYGYTF	TGTGCCAGCAGCTTGTGGGCGATTAACTATGGCTACACCTTC
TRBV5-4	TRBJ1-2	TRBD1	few	CASSFDRGQMYGYTF	TGTGCCAGCAGCTTTGACAGGGGGCAAATGTATGGCTACACCTTC
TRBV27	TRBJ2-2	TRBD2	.	CASSLTSGGRGELFF	TGTGCCAGCAGTTTAACAAGCGGGGGGCGGGGGGAGCTGTTTTTT
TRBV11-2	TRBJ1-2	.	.	CASSLTRDTGYGYTF	TGTGCCAGCAGCCTTACCCGGGACACGGGATATGGCTACACCTTC
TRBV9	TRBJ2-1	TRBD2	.	CASSVGTRGGLGEQFF	TGTGCCAGCAGCGTAGGTACTCGGGGGGGGCTTGGTGAGCAGTTCTTC
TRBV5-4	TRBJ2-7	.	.	CASSLGQGLARLSSYEQYF	TGTGCCAGCAGCTTGGGTCAGGGTCTAGCGCGTCTCAGCTCCTACGAGCAGTACTTC
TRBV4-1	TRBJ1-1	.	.	CASSPTQGNTEAFF	TGCGCCAGCAGCCCTACCCAGGGTAACACTGAAGCTTTCTTT
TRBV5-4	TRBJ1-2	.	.	CASSSPDSYGYTF	TGTGCCAGCAGCTCCCCGGACTCCTATGGCTACACCTTC
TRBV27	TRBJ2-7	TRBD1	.	CASSLSLGTAFRYEQYF	TGTGCCAGCAGTTTATCCTTAGGGACAGCCTTCCGCTACGAGCAGTACTTC